The present T cell receptor (beta chain) was sequenced within a study of blood T cell repertoires in COVID-19. Study information: Both acute and convalescent COVID-19 samples were obtained from the United States, Italy and Spain. The cDNA or gDNA used as material had been derived from T cells, B-cell-depleted T cells, or PBMCs.

The germline V gene has CDR1 MNHEY and CDR2 SVGAGI. The CDR3 runs 15 residues. The V gene lost 8 bases and the J gene lost 0 bases, with 14 bases spanning the gap. Per the original methods: Estimated nucleated cell counts came from reference gene primer amplification. The method was immunoSEQ multiplex PCR; TCRdb's version includes in-frame clones alone and lacks a portion of them. That table gives V, J and clone size, and the DNA gave D and trimming. This sample carries some 150,000 clones, roughly 89% of them seen once, and the ten largest clones take around 3.5%. The sample was peripheral blood. The receptor's source is a man between 18 and 35 years old with active or convalescent COVID-19. The rearrangement uses TRBV6-5 and TRBJ1-5; D gene uncertain. CDR3 loop: CASGYDKYSNQPQHF. DNA for the CDR3: TGTGCCAGCGGCTACGACAAGTATAGCAATCAGCCCCAGCATTTT.